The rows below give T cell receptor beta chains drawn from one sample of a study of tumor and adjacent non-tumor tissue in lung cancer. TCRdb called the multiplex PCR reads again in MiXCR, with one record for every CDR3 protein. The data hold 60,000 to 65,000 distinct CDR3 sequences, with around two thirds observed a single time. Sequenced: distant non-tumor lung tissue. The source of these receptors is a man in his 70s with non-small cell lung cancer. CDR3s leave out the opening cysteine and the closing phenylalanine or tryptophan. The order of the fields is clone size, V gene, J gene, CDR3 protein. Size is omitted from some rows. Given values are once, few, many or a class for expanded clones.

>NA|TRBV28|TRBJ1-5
ATRECHNQPQH
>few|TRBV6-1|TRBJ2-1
ASSNRGKAYNERF
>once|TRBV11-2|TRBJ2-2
TSSFSGSATGELF
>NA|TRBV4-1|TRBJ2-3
ASSPSSGGASDMQY
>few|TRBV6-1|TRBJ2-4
ASSEDLAGSNIQY
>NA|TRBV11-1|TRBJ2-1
ASSREANEGVYDEQF
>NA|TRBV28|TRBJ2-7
ASSFGRGTGAVRLYEQY
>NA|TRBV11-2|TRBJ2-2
AGSLQGTLFAGELF
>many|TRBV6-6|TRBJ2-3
ASRRLAGGFRKDTQY
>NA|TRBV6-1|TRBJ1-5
TSSSRTGGAGQSQH
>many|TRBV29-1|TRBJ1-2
SVLGEDGYT
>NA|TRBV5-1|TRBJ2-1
ASSGGLAYSYNEQF
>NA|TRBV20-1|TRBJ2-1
SVSIGLMQF
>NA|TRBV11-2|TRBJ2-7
ASGFQGSRMGMAEQY
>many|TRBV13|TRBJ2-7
ASSRRDRAYEQY
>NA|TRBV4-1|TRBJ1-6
ASSQDGTPISPFH
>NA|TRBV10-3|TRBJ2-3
VFSITSTDTQY
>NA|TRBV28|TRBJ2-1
ASSNRRTDYNEQF
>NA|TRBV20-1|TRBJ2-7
SASRSGSSYEQC
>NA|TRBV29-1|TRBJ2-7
SGASSFEQY
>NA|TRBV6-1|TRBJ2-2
ASSKAGAGHNTGELF
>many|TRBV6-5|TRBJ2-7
ASSKSVMGGSEQY
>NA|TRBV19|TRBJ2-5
ANNNLMGTQY
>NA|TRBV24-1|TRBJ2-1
TTSDFTFGTTEQF
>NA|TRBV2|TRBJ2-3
ASSELASGGGTDTQY
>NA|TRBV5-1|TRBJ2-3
ASSPQRASTDTQY
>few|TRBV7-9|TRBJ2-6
ASSITASGANVLT
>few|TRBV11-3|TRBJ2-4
ASSLNARQVRNIQY
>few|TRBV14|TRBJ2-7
ASSQLGRGTSHEQY
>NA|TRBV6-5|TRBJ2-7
ASSYSWDPVYEQY